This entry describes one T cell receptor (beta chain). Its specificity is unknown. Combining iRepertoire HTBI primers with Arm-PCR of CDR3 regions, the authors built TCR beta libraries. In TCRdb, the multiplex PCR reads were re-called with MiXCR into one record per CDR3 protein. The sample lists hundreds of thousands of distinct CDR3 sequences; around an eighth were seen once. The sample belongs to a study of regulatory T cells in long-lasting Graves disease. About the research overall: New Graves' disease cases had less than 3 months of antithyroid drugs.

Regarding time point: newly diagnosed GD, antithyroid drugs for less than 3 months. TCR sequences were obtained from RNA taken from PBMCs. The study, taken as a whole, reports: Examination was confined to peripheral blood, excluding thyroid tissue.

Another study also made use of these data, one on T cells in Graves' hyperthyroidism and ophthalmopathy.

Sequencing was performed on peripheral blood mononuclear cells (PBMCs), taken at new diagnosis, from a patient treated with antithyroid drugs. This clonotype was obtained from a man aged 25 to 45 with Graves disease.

CDR3 in DNA: TGTGCCACCCGACCTCCTTCAGATACGCAGTATTTT. It specifies CATRPPSDTQYF. This chain links TRBV11-2 with TRBJ2-3; D not certain. The V and J ends lost 10 bases and 4 bases respectively, with 12 bases between them. The CDR3 is 12 amino acids. CDR1 and CDR2 from the germline V gene are SGHAT and FQNNGV.